This T cell receptor (beta chain) was sequenced for a study of blood T cell repertoires in COVID-19. Study summary: T cells, B-cell-depleted T cells, or PBMCs provided the cDNA or gDNA that served as material.

Recruits, aged about 18 to 95 years, lived in 24 US areas. In assigning cohorts, the study relied on participant-reported clinical history. This clone appeared a single time. Trimming shortened V by 2 bases and J by 2 bases, and 12 bases separated the two germline ends. Germline lookup yields CDR1 KGHSH and CDR2 LQKENI. This CDR3 has 16 residues. Data came from immunoSEQ multiplex PCR; TCRdb stores just in-frame clones and leaves some out. The data show 150,000 or so clones, about 90% seen once. The V call is TRBV18, the J call TRBJ2-2; D possibly corresponds to TRBD2 (7 bases). This TCR derives from a human donor with acute COVID-19. The donor label of this sample is uncertain. The source material was PBMCs or T cells enriched from blood (not recorded which). The CDR3 region is CASSPAGATNTGELFF. Written as DNA, the CDR3 is TGTGCCAGCTCACCAGCGGGGGCTACAAACACCGGGGAGCTGTTTTTT.